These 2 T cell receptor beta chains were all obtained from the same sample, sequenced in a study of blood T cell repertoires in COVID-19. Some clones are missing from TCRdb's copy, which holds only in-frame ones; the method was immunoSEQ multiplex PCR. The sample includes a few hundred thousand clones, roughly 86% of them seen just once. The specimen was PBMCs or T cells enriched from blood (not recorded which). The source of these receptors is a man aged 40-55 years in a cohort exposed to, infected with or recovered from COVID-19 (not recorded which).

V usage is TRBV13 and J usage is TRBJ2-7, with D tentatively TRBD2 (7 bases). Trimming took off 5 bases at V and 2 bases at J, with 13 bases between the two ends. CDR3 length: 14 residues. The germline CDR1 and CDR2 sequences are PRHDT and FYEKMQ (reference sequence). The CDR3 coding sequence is TGTGCCAGCAGCCCAGGGGACTACACCTACGAGCAGTACTTC. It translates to CASSPGDYTYEQYF. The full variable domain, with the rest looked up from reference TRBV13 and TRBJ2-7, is AAGVIQSPRHLIKEKRETATLKCYPIPRHDTVYWYQQGPGQDPQFLISFYEKMQSDKGSIPDRFSAQQFSDYHSELNMSSLELGDSALYFCASSPGDYTYEQYFGPGTRLTVT.

DNA for the CDR3: TGTGCCAGCAGGACACATAGACAGGGTTCGTTTCAGCCCCAGCATTTT. Amino acids: CASRTHRQGSFQPQHF. The genes are TRBV28 and TRBJ1-5; the match to TRBD1 covers 7 bases. Germline CDR1 is MDHEN and CDR2 is SYDVKM. The CDR3 covers 16 residues. Trimming at V came to 6 bases and at J to 6 bases, leaving 14 bases not matched to a gene.